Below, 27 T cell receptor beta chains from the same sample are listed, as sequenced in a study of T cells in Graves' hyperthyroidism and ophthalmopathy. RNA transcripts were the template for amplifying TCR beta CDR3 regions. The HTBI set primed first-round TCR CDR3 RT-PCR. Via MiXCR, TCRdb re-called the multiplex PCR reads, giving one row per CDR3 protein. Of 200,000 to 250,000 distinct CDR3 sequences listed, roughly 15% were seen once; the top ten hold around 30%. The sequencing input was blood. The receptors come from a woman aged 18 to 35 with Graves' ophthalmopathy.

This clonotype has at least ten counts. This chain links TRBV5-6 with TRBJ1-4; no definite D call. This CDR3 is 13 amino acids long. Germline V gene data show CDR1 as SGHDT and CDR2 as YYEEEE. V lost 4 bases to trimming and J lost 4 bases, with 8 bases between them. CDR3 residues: CASSRDFNEKLFF. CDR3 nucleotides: TGTGCCAGCAGCCGCGATTTTAATGAAAAACTGTTTTTT.

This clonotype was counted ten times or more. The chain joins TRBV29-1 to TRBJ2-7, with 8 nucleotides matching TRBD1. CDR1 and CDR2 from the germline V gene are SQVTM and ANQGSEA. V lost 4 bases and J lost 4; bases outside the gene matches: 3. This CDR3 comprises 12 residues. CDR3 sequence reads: CSVGRGRYEQYF. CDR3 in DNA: TGCAGCGTTGGCAGGGGGCGGTACGAGCAGTACTTC.

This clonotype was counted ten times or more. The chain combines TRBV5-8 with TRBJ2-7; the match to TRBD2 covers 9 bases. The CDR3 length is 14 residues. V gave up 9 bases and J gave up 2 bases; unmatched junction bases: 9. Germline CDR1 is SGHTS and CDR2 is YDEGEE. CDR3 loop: CAMSRLADTYEQYF. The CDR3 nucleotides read TGTGCCATGTCGAGACTAGCGGACACCTACGAGCAGTACTTC.

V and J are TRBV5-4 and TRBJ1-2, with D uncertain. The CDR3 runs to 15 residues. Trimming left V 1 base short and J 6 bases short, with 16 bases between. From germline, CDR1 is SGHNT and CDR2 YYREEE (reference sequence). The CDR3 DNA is TGTGCCAGCAGCTTGAATATTTGGGTGGGAAATGGCTACACCTTC. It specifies CASSLNIWVGNGYTF.

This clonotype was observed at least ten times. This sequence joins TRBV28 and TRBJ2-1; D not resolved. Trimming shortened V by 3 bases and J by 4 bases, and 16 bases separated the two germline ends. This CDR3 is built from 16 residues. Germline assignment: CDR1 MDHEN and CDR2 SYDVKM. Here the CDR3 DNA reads TGTGCCAGCAGTTTCCGCCGTACTTCGGCTTACAATGAGCAGTTCTTC. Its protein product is CASSFRRTSAYNEQFF.

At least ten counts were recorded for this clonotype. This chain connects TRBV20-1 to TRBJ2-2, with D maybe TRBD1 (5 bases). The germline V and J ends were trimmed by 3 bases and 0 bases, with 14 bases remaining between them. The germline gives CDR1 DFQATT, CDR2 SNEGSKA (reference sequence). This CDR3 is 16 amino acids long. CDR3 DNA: TGCAGTGCTAGGTCGGGCAGGGCCACGAACACCGGGGAGCTGTTTTTT. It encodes CSARSGRATNTGELFF.

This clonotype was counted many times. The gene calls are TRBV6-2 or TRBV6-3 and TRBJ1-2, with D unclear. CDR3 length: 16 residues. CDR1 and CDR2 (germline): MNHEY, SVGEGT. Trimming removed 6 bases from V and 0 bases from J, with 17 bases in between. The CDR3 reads CASSESSGGPNYGYTF. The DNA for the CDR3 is TGTGCCAGCAGCGAGAGTTCCGGAGGACCTAACTATGGCTACACCTTC.

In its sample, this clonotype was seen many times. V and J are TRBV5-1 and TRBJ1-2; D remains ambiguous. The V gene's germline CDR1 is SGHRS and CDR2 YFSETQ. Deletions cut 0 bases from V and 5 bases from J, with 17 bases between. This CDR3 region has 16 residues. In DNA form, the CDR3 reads TGCGCCAGCAGCTTGGAACAAGGGCCGTCAGAGTATGGCTACACCTTC. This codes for CASSLEQGPSEYGYTF.

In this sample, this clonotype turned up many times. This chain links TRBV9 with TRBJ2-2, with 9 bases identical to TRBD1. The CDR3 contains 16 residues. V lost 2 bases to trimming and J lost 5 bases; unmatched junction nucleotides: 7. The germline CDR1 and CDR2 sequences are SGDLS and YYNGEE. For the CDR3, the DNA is TGTGCCAGCAGCGTTACGACAGGGGGAGGAACCGGGGAGCTGTTTTTT. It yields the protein CASSVTTGGGTGELFF.

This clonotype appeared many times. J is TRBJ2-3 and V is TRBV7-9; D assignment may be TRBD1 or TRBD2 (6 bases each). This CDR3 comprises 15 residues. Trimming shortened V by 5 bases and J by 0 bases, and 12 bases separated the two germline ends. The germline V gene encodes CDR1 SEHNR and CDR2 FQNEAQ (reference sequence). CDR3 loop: CASSPRRGSTDTQYF. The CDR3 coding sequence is TGTGCCAGCAGCCCAAGGAGGGGGAGCACAGATACGCAGTATTTT.

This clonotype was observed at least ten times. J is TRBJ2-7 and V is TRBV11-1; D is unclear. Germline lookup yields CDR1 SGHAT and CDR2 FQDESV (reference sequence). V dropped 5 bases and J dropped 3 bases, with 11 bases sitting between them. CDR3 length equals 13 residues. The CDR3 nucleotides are TGTGCCAGCAGCCCGGGTCATTTCTACGAGCAGTACTTC. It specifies CASSPGHFYEQYF.

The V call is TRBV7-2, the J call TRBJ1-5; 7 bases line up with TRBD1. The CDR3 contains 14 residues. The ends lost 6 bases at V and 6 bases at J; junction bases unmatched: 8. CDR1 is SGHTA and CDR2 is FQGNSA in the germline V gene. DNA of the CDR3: TGTGCCAGCAGTGCAGGGGGTGGGCCTCAGCCCCAGCATTTT. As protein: CASSAGGGPQPQHF.

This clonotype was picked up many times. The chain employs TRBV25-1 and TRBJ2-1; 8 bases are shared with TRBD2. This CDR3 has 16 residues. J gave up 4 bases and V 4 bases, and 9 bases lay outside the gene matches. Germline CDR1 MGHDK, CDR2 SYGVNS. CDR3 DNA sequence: TGTGCCAGCAGTGGACTTGGGACTAGACCATACAATGAGCAGTTCTTC. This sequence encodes CASSGLGTRPYNEQFF.

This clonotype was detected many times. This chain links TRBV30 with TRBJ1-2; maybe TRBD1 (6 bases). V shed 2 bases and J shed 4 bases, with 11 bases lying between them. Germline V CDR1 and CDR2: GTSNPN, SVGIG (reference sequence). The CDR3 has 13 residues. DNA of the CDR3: TGTGCCTGGAGTATTGGACAGAGCTATGGCTACACCTTC. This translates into CAWSIGQSYGYTF.

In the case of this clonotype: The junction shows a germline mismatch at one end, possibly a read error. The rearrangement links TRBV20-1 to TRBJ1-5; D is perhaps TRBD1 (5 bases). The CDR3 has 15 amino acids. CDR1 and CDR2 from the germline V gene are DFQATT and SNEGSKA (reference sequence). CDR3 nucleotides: TGCAGTTCTAGACCCCGTGGCAGGGGCAATCAGCCCCAGCATTTT. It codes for CSSRPRGRGNQPQHF.

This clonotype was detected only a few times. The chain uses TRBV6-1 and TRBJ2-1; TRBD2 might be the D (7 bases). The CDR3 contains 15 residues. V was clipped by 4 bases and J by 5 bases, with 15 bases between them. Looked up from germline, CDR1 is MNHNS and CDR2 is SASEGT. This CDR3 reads CASSALGGRDNEQFF. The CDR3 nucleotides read TGTGCCAGCAGTGCCCTGGGGGGGCGAGACAATGAGCAGTTCTTC.

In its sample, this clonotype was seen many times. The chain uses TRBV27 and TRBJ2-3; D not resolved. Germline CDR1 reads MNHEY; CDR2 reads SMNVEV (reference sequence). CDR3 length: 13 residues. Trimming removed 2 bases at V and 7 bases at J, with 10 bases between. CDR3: CASSLSTSYTQYF. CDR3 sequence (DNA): TGTGCCAGCAGTTTAAGTACATCCTATACGCAGTATTTT.

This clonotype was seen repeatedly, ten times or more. The CDR3 region is CASSVTGVVDYGYTF. CDR3 nucleotide sequence: TGTGCCAGCAGCGTTACAGGGGTAGTGGACTATGGCTACACCTTC. The genes are TRBV6-1 and TRBJ1-2; 7 bases map to TRBD1. This CDR3 is built from 15 residues. The V segment lost 6 bases and the J segment 3 bases; nucleotides outside the gene matches: 10. The germline CDR1 and CDR2 sequences are MNHNS and SASEGT.

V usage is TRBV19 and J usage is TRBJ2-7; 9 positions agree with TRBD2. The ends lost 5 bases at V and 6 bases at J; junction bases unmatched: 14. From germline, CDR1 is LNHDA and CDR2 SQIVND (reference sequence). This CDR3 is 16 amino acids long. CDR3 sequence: CASSSLSGRRKGEQYF. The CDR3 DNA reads TGTGCCAGTAGTTCCCTTAGCGGGAGACGAAAGGGCGAGCAGTACTTC.

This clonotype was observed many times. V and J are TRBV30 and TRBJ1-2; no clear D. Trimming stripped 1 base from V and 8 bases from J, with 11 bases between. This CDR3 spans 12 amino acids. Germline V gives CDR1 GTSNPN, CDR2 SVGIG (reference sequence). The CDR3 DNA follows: TGTGCCTGGAGTGCCCCGACTGGCGGCTACACCTTC. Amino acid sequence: CAWSAPTGGYTF.

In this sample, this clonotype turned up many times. DNA for the CDR3: TGCAGTGCTAGTTTGGGGGGGGGCGACTTCGTAGCACCCCTCCACTTT. It yields the protein CSASLGGGDFVAPLHF. The V gene is TRBV20-1, the J gene TRBJ1-6; D may be TRBD1 (6 bases). The CDR3 has 16 residues. CDR1 and CDR2 from the germline V gene are DFQATT and SNEGSKA (reference sequence). V was shortened by 3 bases and J by 11 bases, with 23 bases between the two germline ends.

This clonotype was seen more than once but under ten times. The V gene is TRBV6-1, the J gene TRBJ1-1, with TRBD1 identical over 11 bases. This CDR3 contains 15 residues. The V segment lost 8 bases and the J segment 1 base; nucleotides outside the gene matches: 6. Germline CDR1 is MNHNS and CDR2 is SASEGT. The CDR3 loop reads CASRTGGAGNTEAFF. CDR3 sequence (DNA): TGTGCCAGCCGGACAGGGGGCGCCGGGAACACTGAAGCTTTCTTT.

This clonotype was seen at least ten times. The CDR3 sequence is CSARHSHEQFF. The CDR3 bases are TGCAGTGCCCGCCATTCTCATGAGCAGTTCTTC. The chain is built from TRBV20-1 and TRBJ2-1; the D is unclear. The CDR3 has 11 residues. The germline V gene encodes CDR1 DFQATT and CDR2 SNEGSKA (reference sequence). Trimming cost V 6 bases and J 8 bases, with 11 bases left between them.

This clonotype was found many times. CDR3 amino acids: CASSETPGTSYPYEQYF. CDR3 in DNA: TGTGCCAGCAGTGAAACCCCCGGGACTAGCTACCCCTACGAGCAGTACTTC. V gene TRBV6-1 combines with J gene TRBJ2-7; TRBD2 agrees at 9 bases. Germline loops: CDR1 MNHNS, CDR2 SASEGT. This CDR3 has 17 residues. V lost 2 bases to trimming and J lost 2 bases; unmatched junction nucleotides: 10.

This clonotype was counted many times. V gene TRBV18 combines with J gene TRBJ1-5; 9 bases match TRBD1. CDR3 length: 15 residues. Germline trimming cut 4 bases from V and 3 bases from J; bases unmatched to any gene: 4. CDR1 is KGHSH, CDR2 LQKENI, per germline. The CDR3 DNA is TGTGCCAGCTCACTGGGGACAGGGCTCAATCAGCCCCAGCATTTT. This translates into CASSLGTGLNQPQHF.

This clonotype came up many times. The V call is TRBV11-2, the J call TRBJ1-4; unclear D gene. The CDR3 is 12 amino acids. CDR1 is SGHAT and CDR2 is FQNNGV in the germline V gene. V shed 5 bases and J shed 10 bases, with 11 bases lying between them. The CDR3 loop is CASSPSRGKLFF. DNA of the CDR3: TGTGCCAGCAGCCCCTCCCGCGGAAAACTGTTTTTT.

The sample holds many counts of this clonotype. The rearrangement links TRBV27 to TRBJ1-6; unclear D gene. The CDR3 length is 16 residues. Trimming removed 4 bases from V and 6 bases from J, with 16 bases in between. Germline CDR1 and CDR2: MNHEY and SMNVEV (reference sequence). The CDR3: CASSSLKTGVNSPLHF. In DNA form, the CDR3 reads TGTGCCAGCAGTTCCCTCAAGACCGGGGTTAATTCACCCCTCCACTTT.